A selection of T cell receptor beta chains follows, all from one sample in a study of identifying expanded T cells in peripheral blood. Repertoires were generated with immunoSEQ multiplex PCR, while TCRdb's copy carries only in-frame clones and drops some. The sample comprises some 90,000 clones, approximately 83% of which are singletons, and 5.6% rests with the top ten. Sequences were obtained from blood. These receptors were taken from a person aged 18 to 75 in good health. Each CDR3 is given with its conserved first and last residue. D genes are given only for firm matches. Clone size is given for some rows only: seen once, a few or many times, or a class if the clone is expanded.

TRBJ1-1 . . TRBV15 CATGGGGNTEAFF TGTGCCACCGGTGGGGGCGGGAACACTGAAGCTTTCTTT
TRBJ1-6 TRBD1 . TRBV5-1 CASSSGQFYSPLHF TGCGCCAGCAGCTCGGGACAGTTTTATTCACCCCTCCACTTT
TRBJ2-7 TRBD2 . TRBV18 CASSPGGWTEQYF TGTGCCAGCTCACCCGGGGGGTGGACTGAGCAGTACTTC
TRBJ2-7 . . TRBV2 CASSPQGMSSYEQYF TGTGCCAGCAGTCCGCAGGGTATGAGCTCCTACGAGCAGTACTTC
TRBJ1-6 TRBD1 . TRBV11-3 CASSLDQGGFYNSPLHF TGTGCCAGCAGCTTAGATCAGGGGGGATTCTATAATTCACCCCTCCACTTT
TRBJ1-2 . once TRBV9 CASSVEATGRRSYTF TGTGCCAGCAGCGTAGAGGCCACAGGACGGAGGAGCTACACCTTC
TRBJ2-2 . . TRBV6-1 CASSLLTGTGELFF TGTGCCAGCAGTTTATTAACGGGGACCGGGGAGCTGTTTTTT
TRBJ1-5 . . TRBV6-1 CASSEALGWGIQPQHF TGTGCCAGCAGTGAAGCGCTAGGATGGGGTATTCAGCCCCAGCATTTT
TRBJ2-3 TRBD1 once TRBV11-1 CASSPRTGFSTDTQYF TGTGCCAGCAGCCCAAGGACAGGGTTCAGCACAGATACGCAGTATTTT
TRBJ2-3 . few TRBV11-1 CASSPGFSLEDTQYF TGTGCCAGCAGCCCCGGCTTCTCGTTGGAAGATACGCAGTATTTT
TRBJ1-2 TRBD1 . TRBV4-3 CASSPSGQGEGYTF TGCGCCAGCAGCCCATCCGGACAGGGGGAAGGCTACACCTTC
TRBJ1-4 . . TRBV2 CASWQEAGQIEKLFF TGTGCCAGCTGGCAAGAAGCGGGTCAAATTGAAAAACTGTTTTTT
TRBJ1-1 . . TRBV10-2 CASSEQFIRQPLMNTEAFF TGCGCCAGCAGTGAGCAGTTCATTAGACAGCCTCTGATGAACACTGAAGCTTTCTTT
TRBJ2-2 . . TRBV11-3 CASRKGSGELFF TGTGCCAGCAGGAAGGGCTCCGGGGAGCTGTTTTTT
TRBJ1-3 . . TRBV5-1 CASSRDGTLGGNTIYF TGCGCCAGCAGCCGGGACGGAACTCTGGGAGGAAACACCATATATTTT
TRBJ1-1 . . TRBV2 CASSRSQLTFGVAFF TGTGCCAGCAGTCGCTCACAGCTCACCTTTGGAGTAGCTTTCTTT
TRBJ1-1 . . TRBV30 CAWSDEDRDPVEAFF TGTGCCTGGAGTGACGAAGACCGGGATCCTGTGGAAGCTTTCTTT
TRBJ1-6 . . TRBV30 CAWSSGNSYNSPLHF TGTGCCTGGAGCAGCGGAAACTCCTATAATTCACCCCTCCACTTT
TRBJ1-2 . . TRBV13 CASSVRLSRAAYGYTF TGTGCCAGCAGCGTCAGACTAAGCAGGGCGGCCTATGGCTACACCTTC
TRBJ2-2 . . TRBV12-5 CASAQPNTGELFF TGTGCTAGTGCCCAGCCGAACACCGGGGAGCTGTTTTTT
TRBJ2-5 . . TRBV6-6 CASSHRQGEETQYF TGTGCCAGCAGCCACAGGCAGGGAGAAGAGACCCAGTACTTC
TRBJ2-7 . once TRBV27 CASSPRAGLSYEQYF TGTGCCAGCAGTCCCCGGGCGGGACTGTCCTACGAGCAGTACTTC
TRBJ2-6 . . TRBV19 CASSIEAGTGANVLTF TGTGCCAGTAGTATAGAAGCAGGGACTGGGGCCAACGTCCTGACTTTC
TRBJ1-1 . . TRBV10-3 CAISESLGEVTEAFF TGTGCCATCAGTGAGTCGTTAGGGGAGGTCACTGAAGCTTTCTTT
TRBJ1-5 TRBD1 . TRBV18 CASSPGTGSQPQHF TGTGCCAGCTCACCCGGGACAGGGAGTCAGCCCCAGCATTTT
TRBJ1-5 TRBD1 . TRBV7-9 CASSSNRGGRPQHF TGTGCCAGCAGCTCTAACAGGGGTGGTCGGCCCCAGCATTTT
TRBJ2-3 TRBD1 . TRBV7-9 CASSRDRGRVRQPDTQYF TGTGCCAGCAGCCGGGACAGGGGGCGCGTCCGGCAGCCAGATACGCAGTATTTT
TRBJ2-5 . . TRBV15 CATSRAPLEETQYF TGTGCCACCAGCAGAGCTCCCTTGGAAGAGACCCAGTACTTC
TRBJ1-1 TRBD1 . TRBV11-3 CASSSGTGIGTEAFF TGTGCCAGCAGCTCCGGGACAGGGATAGGCACTGAAGCTTTCTTT
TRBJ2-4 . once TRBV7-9 CASSSTGFRENIQYF TGTGCCAGCAGCTCAACAGGGTTCCGGGAAAACATTCAGTACTTC
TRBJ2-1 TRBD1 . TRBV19 CASSRQGASNEQFF TGTGCCAGTAGTAGGCAGGGGGCCAGCAATGAGCAGTTCTTC
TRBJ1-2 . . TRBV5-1 CASSRNPQGKQYGYTF TGCGCCAGCAGCCGTAACCCCCAGGGGAAACAGTATGGCTACACCTTC
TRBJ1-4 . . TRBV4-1 CASSAAGEKLFF TGCGCCAGCTCGGCAGCGGGAGAAAAACTGTTTTTT
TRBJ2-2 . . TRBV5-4 CASSSGGPEGGTGELFF TGTGCCAGCAGCTCGGGGGGCCCCGAGGGAGGCACCGGGGAGCTGTTTTTT
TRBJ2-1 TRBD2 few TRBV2 CASTSTSGGYNEQFF TGTGCCAGCACTTCGACTAGCGGGGGATACAATGAGCAGTTCTTC
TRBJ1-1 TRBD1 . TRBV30 CASDRGGTEAFF TGTGCCTCCGACAGGGGTGGCACTGAAGCTTTCTTT
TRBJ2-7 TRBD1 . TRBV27 CASRGQGTGEQYF TGTGCCAGCAGAGGACAGGGTACGGGCGAGCAGTACTTC